The next 17 T cell receptor beta chains were all read from a single sample in a study of shared clonotypes between healthy human individuals. Sequencing used immunoSEQ multiplex PCR; TCRdb keeps in-frame clones, though not all of them. Seen here are roughly 1,800,000 clones, approximately 94% observed once, and the top ten hold under 1.5%. The naive CD8 fraction comprised CD45RO-negative cells positively selected for CCR7 and excluded terminally differentiated effector memory CD45RA+ cells. Sequenced input: naive CD8+ T cells sorted from blood. The receptors were gathered from a man aged 18 to 35 in good health.

The chain uses TRBV2 and TRBJ1-2; no reliable D call. Trimming took off 2 bases at V and 8 bases at J, with 12 bases between the two ends. CDR1 is SNHLY, CDR2 FYNNEI, per germline. The CDR3 is made up of 13 amino acids. CDR3 loop: CASSEWGAGGYTF. DNA of the CDR3: TGTGCCAGCAGTGAATGGGGTGCCGGCGGCTACACCTTC.

The chain employs TRBV7-2 and TRBJ2-3, with a tentative D call TRBD1 (6 bases). Trimming shortened V by 4 bases and J by 6 bases, and 14 bases separated the two germline ends. CDR1 and CDR2 (germline): SGHTA, FQGNSA. The CDR3 length is 14 residues. The CDR3 sequence is CASSYYRVADTQYF. CDR3 DNA: TGTGCCAGCAGCTACTACAGGGTAGCGGATACGCAGTATTTT.

J is TRBJ1-6 and V is TRBV19; 7 bases match TRBD1. The CDR3 sequence is 17 residues long. CDR1 LNHDA and CDR2 SQIVND come from the germline V gene (reference sequence). With 3 bases clipped from V and 9 bases from J, the junction kept 14 bases outside the gene matches. The CDR3 nucleotides are TGTGCCAGTAGTATGGGGTCCGACAGGGCCGGGTTTTCACCCCTCCACTTT. This gives the protein CASSMGSDRAGFSPLHF. Based on the CDR3 plus reference TRBV19 and TRBJ1-6, the full variable domain is DGGITQSPKYLFRKEGQNVTLSCEQNLNHDAMYWYRQDPGQGLRLIYYSQIVNDFQKGDIAEGYSVSREKKESFPLTVTSAQKNPTAFYLCASSMGSDRAGFSPLHFGNGTRLTVT.

The V gene is TRBV25-1, the J gene TRBJ2-1; D remains unclear. The germline V gene has CDR1 MGHDK and CDR2 SYGVNS. This CDR3 has 11 amino acids. V dropped 7 bases and J dropped 6 bases, with 7 bases sitting between them. The CDR3, as DNA: TGTGCCAGCAATGTGGCCAATGAGCAGTTCTTC. Protein product: CASNVANEQFF.

Details on this clone: This same CDR3 is encoded by further DNA sequences in the sample. V gene TRBV5-1 combines with J gene TRBJ2-7, with D hard to call. Germline assignment: CDR1 SGHRS and CDR2 YFSETQ. V lost 1 base and J lost 0, with 5 bases in between. The CDR3 covers 13 residues. The CDR3 here is CASSLRPSYEQYF. In DNA, the CDR3 is TGCGCCAGCAGCTTGAGGCCCTCCTACGAGCAGTACTTC.

V and J are TRBV5-1 and TRBJ1-1, with D possibly matching TRBD1 (5 bases). This CDR3 spans 16 amino acids. Trimming cost V 1 base and J 8 bases, with 21 bases left between them. Germline loops: CDR1 SGHRS, CDR2 YFSETQ. The CDR3 loop is CASSLPQSRDQDEAFF. CDR3 bases: TGCGCCAGCAGCTTGCCTCAGAGCAGGGATCAGGACGAAGCTTTCTTT. Based on the CDR3 plus reference TRBV5-1 and TRBJ1-1, the full variable domain is KAGVTQTPRYLIKTRGQQVTLSCSPISGHRSVSWYQQTPGQGLQFLFEYFSETQRNKGNFPGRFSGRQFSNSRSEMNVSTLELGDSALYLCASSLPQSRDQDEAFFGQGTRLTVV.

This clone was observed once. The sample contains more than one DNA sequence encoding this CDR3. V gene TRBV6-5 combines with J gene TRBJ2-2; D remains unclear. From germline, CDR1 is MNHEY and CDR2 SVGAGI. The CDR3 consists of 11 residues. V was shortened by 6 bases and J by 8 bases, with 7 bases between the two germline ends. The CDR3: CASSYRGELFF. In nucleotides, the CDR3 is TGTGCCAGCAGCTATCGTGGGGAGCTGTTTTTT.

The chain is built from TRBV4-1 and TRBJ1-1; the match to TRBD1 covers 9 bases. Germline assignment: CDR1 MGHRA and CDR2 YSYEKL. The CDR3 has 15 residues. After removal of 5 bases from V and 1 base from J, the junction contained 5 bases not matched to a gene. The CDR3 region is CASSERQGGNTEAFF. CDR3 bases: TGCGCCAGCAGCGAAAGACAGGGGGGGAACACTGAAGCTTTCTTT.

The V call is TRBV5-1, the J call TRBJ1-1; D is ambiguous. Germline lookup yields CDR1 SGHRS and CDR2 YFSETQ. Trimming left V 0 bases short and J 1 base short, with 10 bases between. The CDR3 is 15 amino acids. The chain's CDR3 is CASSLEWTPNTEAFF. CDR3 bases: TGCGCCAGCAGCTTGGAGTGGACCCCGAACACTGAAGCTTTCTTT. The full variable domain, with the rest looked up from reference TRBV5-1 and TRBJ1-1, is KAGVTQTPRYLIKTRGQQVTLSCSPISGHRSVSWYQQTPGQGLQFLFEYFSETQRNKGNFPGRFSGRQFSNSRSEMNVSTLELGDSALYLCASSLEWTPNTEAFFGQGTRLTVV.

The chain uses TRBV7-9 and TRBJ2-1; no clear D. The germline V gene has CDR1 SEHNR and CDR2 FQNEAQ (reference sequence). V was shortened by 4 bases and J by 0 bases, with 10 bases between the two germline ends. The CDR3 covers 15 residues. CDR3 DNA sequence: TGTGCCAGCAGCTCTGACCTATACTCCTACAATGAGCAGTTCTTC. Encoded protein: CASSSDLYSYNEQFF.

The genes are TRBV5-4 and TRBJ2-7; the D call may be TRBD1 or TRBD2 (5 bases each). V was pared by 3 bases and J by 4 bases, with 11 bases between. Germline CDR1 SGHNT, CDR2 YYREEE (reference sequence). The CDR3 consists of 13 residues. CDR3 residues: CASSSGTPYEQYF. Written as DNA, the CDR3 is TGTGCCAGCAGCTCCGGGACGCCTTACGAGCAGTACTTC.

About this clone: Different DNA sequences within this sample yield the same CDR3. V and J are TRBV5-1 and TRBJ2-3; 10 bases are shared with TRBD2. This CDR3 has 16 residues. Trimming at V came to 2 bases and at J to 0 bases, leaving 3 bases not matched to a gene. Looked up from germline, CDR1 is SGHRS and CDR2 is YFSETQ. The DNA of the CDR3 is TGCGCCAGCAGCTTAGCTAGCGGGGGTAGCACAGATACGCAGTATTTT. It is translated as CASSLASGGSTDTQYF.

This clone was found once. J is TRBJ1-3 and V is TRBV11-2, with 7 bases that match TRBD1. The CDR3 length is 18 residues. The germline gives CDR1 SGHAT, CDR2 FQNNGV. V was pared by 0 bases and J by 4 bases, with 12 bases of the junction left unmatched. The CDR3, as DNA: TGTGCCAGCAGCTTAGAAAGTGCAGGGGGTACGGCCGGAAACACCATATATTTT. Translated, it gives CASSLESAGGTAGNTIYF.

The CDR3 is CASSGSTGGVRKNTEAFF. CDR3 DNA: TGTGCCAGCAGCGGGTCGACAGGGGGTGTAAGGAAGAACACTGAAGCTTTCTTT. This rearrangement joins TRBV5-4 to TRBJ1-1, with 9 bases matching TRBD1. Germline trimming cut 4 bases from V and 1 base from J; bases unmatched to any gene: 14. CDR3 length equals 18 residues. Germline-derived CDR1 and CDR2 are SGHNT and YYREEE (reference sequence).

In its sample, this clone was seen once. V and J are TRBV6-5 and TRBJ1-1; possible D gene TRBD1, 5 bases. V lost 6 bases, J lost 6 bases, and 14 bases lay in between. This CDR3 spans 13 amino acids. CDR1 MNHEY and CDR2 SVGAGI come from the germline V gene. Written as DNA, the CDR3 is TGTGCCAGCAGCCCCGGGGCTACGGCTGAAGCTTTCTTT. Its protein product is CASSPGATAEAFF.

CDR3 coding DNA: TGTGCCAGCAGCTACGACAGTAACTCTGGAAACACCATATATTTT. Its translation is CASSYDSNSGNTIYF. This rearrangement joins TRBV5-4 to TRBJ1-3; TRBD1 is a possible D gene (5 bases). Germline assignment: CDR1 SGHNT and CDR2 YYREEE (reference sequence). V lost 3 bases and J 0 bases, leaving 10 bases between the germline ends. The CDR3 has 15 residues.

The rearrangement links TRBV6-5 to TRBJ1-2, with D possibly TRBD1 on 5 matching bases. The CDR3 consists of 14 residues. The germline V gene encodes CDR1 MNHEY and CDR2 SVGAGI. The germline V and J ends were trimmed by 0 bases and 9 bases, with 14 bases remaining between them. The CDR3 is CASSYSGRGLSYTF. The CDR3 nucleotides read TGTGCCAGCAGTTACTCCGGACGGGGGTTAAGCTACACCTTC.